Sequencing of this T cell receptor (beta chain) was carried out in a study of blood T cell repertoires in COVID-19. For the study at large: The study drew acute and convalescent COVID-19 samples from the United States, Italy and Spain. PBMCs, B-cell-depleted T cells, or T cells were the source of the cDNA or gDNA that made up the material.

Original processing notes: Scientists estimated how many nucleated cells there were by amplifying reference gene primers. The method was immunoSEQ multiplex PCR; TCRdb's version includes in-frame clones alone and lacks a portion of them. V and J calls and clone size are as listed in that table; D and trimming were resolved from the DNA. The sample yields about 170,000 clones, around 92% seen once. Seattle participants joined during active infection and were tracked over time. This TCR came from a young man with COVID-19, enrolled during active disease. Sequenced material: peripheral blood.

The CDR3 loop is CASSPESSGLYEQYF. CDR3 bases: TGTGCCAGCAGCCCTGAGAGTAGCGGACTCTACGAGCAGTACTTC. This chain joins TRBV4-2 and TRBJ2-7, with a tentative D call TRBD2 (6 bases). The CDR3 covers 15 residues. Germline loops: CDR1 LGHNA, CDR2 YNFKEQ. V was clipped by 4 bases and J by 3 bases, with 16 bases between them.